These 4 T cell receptor beta chains share one sample of origin, sequenced in a study of OX40 agonist ivuxolimab in advanced cancers. The table came from immunoSEQ multiplex PCR; TCRdb's copy has only in-frame clones and leaves some out. The data hold some 80,000 clones, with approximately 94% observed a single time. The specimen comprised CD4+ or CD8+ T cells sorted from blood, sampled in a trial of the OX40 agonist ivuxolimab. All receptors come from an adult with an advanced solid tumor such as melanoma, head and neck, liver or kidney cancer.

The chain uses TRBV15 and TRBJ2-5, with 8 bases lining up with TRBD2. Trimming took 4 bases from V and 5 from J; bases not matched to a gene: 12. CDR1 LNHNV and CDR2 YYDKDF come from the germline V gene (reference sequence). The CDR3 is made up of 16 amino acids. CDR3 in DNA: TGTGCCACCAGCAAGGGAGCGGGAGAGGTACTTGAGACCCAGTACTTC. Residues: CATSKGAGEVLETQYF.

J is TRBJ2-3 and V is TRBV14; the D is unclear. The CDR3 is 16 residues long. Trimming removed 4 bases at V and 0 bases at J, with 14 bases between. Germline V lookup: CDR1 SGHDN, CDR2 FVKESK. The DNA of the CDR3 is TGTGCCAGCAGCCCCCCCCATTCCCCTAGCACAGATACGCAGTATTTT. It yields the protein CASSPPHSPSTDTQYF.

The chain recombines TRBV7-9 with TRBJ2-5, with 13 bases identical to TRBD2. With V trimmed by 5 bases and J by 5 bases, 14 bases remained unmatched. Germline CDR1 and CDR2: SEHNR and FQNEAQ (reference sequence). CDR3 length equals 18 residues. Written as DNA, the CDR3 is TGTGCCAGCAGCGCAACCCCCGGGACTAGCGGGACCTGGGAGACCCAGTACTTC. Protein product: CASSATPGTSGTWETQYF.

J is TRBJ1-3 and V is TRBV29-1, with TRBD1 matching over 8 bases. There are 15 residues in the CDR3. Germline V gene sequence: CDR1 SQVTM, CDR2 ANQGSEA. Unmatched junction bases numbered 5, after V lost 1 base and J lost 3 bases. In nucleotides, the CDR3 is TGCAGCGTTGAAGTAGCAGGGGGCGGTGGAAACACCATATATTTT. Translation gives CSVEVAGGGGNTIYF.